This entry concerns a single T cell receptor beta chain. This record belongs to a study of blood T cell repertoires in COVID-19. TCRdb keeps only in-frame clones here, not all; method: immunoSEQ multiplex PCR. The repertoire holds some 310,000 clones, with around 87% as singletons. Germline V gene lookup returns CDR1 SGHTA and CDR2 FQGNSA. The CDR3 is 12 residues long. Trimming shortened V by 5 bases and J by 4 bases, and 9 bases separated the two germline ends. The sample was peripheral blood. The clonotype was recovered from a man aged 50 to 60 with active or convalescent COVID-19. The V call is TRBV7-2, the J call TRBJ2-7; TRBD2 might be the D (6 bases). CDR3 protein: CASSGSGYEQYF. The CDR3 DNA reads as TGTGCCAGCAGCGGTAGCGGATACGAGCAGTACTTC.